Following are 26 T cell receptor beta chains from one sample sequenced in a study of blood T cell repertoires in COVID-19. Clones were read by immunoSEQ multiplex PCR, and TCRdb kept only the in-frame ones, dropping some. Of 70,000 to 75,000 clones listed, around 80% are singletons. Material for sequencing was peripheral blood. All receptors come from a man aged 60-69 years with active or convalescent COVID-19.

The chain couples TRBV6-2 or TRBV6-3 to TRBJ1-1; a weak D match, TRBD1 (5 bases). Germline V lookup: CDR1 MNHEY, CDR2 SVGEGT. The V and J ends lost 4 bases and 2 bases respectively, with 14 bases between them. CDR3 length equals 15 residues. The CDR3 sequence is CASSSRRALNTEAFF. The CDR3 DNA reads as TGTGCCAGCAGTTCCCGCAGGGCCCTCAACACTGAAGCTTTCTTT.

The CDR3 protein is CSASEGGRTQPQHF. Written as DNA, the CDR3 is TGCAGTGCTAGTGAAGGGGGACGGACTCAGCCCCAGCATTTT. This chain links TRBV20-1 with TRBJ1-5, with D possibly TRBD1 on 6 matching bases. V lost 3 bases to trimming and J lost 6 bases, with 15 bases between them. Germline CDR1 DFQATT, CDR2 SNEGSKA (reference sequence). This CDR3 spans 14 amino acids.

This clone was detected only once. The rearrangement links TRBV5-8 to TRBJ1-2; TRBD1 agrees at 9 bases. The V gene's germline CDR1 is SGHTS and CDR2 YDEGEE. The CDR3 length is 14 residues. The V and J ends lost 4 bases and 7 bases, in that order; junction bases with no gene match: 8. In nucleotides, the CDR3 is TGTGCCAGCAGCCTCTGGACAGGGGCTTCTGGCTACACCTTC. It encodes CASSLWTGASGYTF.

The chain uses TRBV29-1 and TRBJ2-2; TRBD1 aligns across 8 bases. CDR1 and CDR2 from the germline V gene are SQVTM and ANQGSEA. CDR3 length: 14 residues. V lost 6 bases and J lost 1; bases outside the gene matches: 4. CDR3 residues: CSVDGQGNTGELFF. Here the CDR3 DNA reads TGCAGCGTCGACGGACAGGGGAACACCGGGGAGCTGTTTTTT.

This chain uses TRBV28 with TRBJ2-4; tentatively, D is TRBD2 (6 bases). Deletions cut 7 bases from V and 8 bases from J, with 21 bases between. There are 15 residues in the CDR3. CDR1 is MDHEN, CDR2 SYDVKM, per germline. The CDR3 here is CASNGGSAGSDIQYF. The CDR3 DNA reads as TGTGCCAGCAATGGAGGGAGCGCAGGGTCGGACATTCAGTACTTC.

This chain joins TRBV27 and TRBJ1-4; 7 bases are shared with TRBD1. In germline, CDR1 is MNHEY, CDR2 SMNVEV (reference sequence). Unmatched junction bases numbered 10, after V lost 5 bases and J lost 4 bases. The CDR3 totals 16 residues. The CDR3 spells CASSLRTGPLNEKLFF. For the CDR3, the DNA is TGTGCCAGCAGTCTTCGGACAGGTCCCCTTAATGAAAAACTGTTTTTT.

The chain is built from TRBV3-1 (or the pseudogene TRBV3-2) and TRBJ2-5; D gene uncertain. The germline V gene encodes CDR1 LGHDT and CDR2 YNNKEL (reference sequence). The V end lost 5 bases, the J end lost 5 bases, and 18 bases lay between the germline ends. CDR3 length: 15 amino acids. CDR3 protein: CASSEGRLSRETQYF. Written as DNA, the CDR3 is TGTGCCAGCAGCGAAGGGCGCCTATCTAGGGAGACCCAGTACTTC.

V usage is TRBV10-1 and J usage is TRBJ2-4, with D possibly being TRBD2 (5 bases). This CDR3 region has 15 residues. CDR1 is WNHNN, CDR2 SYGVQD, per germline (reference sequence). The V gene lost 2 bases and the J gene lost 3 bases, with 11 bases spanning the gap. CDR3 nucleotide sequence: TGCGCCAGCAGTGAGGGACTCTTTGGCAAAAACATTCAGTACTTC. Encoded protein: CASSEGLFGKNIQYF.

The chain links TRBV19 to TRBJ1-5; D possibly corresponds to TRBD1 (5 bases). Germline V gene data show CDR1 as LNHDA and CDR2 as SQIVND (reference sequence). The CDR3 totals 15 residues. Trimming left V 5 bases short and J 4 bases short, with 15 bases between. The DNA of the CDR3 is TGTGCCAGTAGTGGCGGGGCAAGAAATAATCAGCCCCAGCATTTT. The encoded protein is CASSGGARNNQPQHF. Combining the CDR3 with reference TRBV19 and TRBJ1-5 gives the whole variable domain DGGITQSPKYLFRKEGQNVTLSCEQNLNHDAMYWYRQDPGQGLRLIYYSQIVNDFQKGDIAEGYSVSREKKESFPLTVTSAQKNPTAFYLCASSGGARNNQPQHFGDGTRLSIL.

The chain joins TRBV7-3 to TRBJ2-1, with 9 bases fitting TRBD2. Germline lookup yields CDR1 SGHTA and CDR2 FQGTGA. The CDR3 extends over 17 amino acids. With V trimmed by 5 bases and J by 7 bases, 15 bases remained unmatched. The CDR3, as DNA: TGTGCCAGCAGCCCCAGGGTAGCGGGGGTGCAGGGGAATGAGCAGTTCTTC. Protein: CASSPRVAGVQGNEQFF. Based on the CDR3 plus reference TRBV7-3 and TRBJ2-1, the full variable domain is GAGVSQTPSNKVTEKGKYVELRCDPISGHTALYWYRQSLGQGPEFLIYFQGTGAADDSGLPNDRFFAVRPEGSVSTLKIQRTERGDSAVYLCASSPRVAGVQGNEQFFGPGTRLTVL.

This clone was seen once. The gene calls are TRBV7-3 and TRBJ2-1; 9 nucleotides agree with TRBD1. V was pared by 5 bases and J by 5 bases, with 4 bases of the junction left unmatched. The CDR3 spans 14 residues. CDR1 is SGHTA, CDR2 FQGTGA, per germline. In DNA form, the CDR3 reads TGTGCCAGCAGCGCCGACAGGGGGGACAATGAGCAGTTCTTC. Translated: CASSADRGDNEQFF.

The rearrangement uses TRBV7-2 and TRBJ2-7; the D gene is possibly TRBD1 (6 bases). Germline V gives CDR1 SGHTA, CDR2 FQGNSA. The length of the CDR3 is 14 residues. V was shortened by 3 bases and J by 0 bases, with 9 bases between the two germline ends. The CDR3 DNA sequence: TGTGCCAGCAGCTTCAGGACAGCCTCCTACGAGCAGTACTTC. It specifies CASSFRTASYEQYF. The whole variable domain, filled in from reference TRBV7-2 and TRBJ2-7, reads GAGVSQSPSNKVTEKGKDVELRCDPISGHTALYWYRQSLGQGLEFLIYFQGNSAPDKSGLPSDRFSAERTGGSVSTLTIQRTQQEDSAVYLCASSFRTASYEQYFGPGTRLTVT.

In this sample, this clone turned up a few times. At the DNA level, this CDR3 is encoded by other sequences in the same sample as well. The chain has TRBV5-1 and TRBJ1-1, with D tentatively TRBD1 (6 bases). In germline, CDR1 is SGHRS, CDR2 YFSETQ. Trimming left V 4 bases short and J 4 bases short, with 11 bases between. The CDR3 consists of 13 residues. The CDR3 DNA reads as TGCGCCAGCAGCGCACAGGGTGGCACTGAAGCTTTCTTT. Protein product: CASSAQGGTEAFF.

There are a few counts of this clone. The CDR3: CATHGGETTEAFF. In DNA form, the CDR3 reads TGTGCCACACACGGAGGGGAGACCACTGAAGCTTTCTTT. The rearrangement joins TRBV7-9 to TRBJ1-1; D perhaps matches TRBD1 (5 bases). The V gene's germline CDR1 is SEHNR and CDR2 FQNEAQ (reference sequence). V was pared by 10 bases and J by 4 bases, with 16 bases between. The CDR3 has 13 residues.

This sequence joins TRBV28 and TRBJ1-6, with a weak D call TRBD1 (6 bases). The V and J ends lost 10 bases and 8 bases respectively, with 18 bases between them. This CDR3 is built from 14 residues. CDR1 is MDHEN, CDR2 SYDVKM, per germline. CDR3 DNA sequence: TGTGCCACCGCCCCCGGGACATATTATTCACCCCTCCACTTT. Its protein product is CATAPGTYYSPLHF.

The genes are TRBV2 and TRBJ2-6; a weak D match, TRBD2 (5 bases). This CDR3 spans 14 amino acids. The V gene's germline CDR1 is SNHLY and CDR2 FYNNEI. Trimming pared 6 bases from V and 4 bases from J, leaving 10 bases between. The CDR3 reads CASRRLPGANVLTF. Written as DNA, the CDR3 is TGTGCCAGCAGGAGACTACCCGGGGCCAACGTCCTGACTTTC.

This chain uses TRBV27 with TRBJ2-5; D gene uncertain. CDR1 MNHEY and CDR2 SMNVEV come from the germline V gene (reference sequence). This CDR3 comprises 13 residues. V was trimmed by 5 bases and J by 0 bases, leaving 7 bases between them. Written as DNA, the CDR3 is TGTGCCAGCAGTCCCGGGTACCAAGAGACCCAGTACTTC. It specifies CASSPGYQETQYF.

CDR3 in amino acids: CASSTPGQGAREQYF. CDR3 coding DNA: TGTGCCAGCAGTACGCCGGGACAGGGGGCGCGGGAGCAGTACTTC. The chain employs TRBV28 and TRBJ2-7, with 12 bases fitting TRBD1. CDR1 and CDR2 from the germline V gene are MDHEN and SYDVKM. The CDR3 covers 15 residues. V shed 5 bases and J 7 bases; nucleotides not matched to a gene: 9.

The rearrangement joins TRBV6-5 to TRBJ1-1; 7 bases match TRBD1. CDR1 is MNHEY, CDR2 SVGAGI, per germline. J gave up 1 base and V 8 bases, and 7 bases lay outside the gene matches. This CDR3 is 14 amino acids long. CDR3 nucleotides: TGTGCCAGCGGCGGGGACAGCCAGAACACTGAAGCTTTCTTT. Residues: CASGGDSQNTEAFF.

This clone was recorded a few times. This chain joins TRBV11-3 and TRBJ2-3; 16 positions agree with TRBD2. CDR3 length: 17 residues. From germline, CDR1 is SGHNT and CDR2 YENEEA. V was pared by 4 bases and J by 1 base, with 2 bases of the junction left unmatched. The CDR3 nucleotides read TGTGCCAGCAGCTCCGGGACTAGCGGGGGGGGCACAGATACGCAGTATTTT. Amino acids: CASSSGTSGGGTDTQYF.

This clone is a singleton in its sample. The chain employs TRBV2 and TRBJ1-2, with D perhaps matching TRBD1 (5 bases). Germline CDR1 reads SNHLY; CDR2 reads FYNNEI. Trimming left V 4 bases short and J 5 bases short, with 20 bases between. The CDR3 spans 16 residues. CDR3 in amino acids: CASSVQGPALYYGYTF. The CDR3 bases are TGTGCCAGCAGTGTTCAGGGCCCTGCTCTATATTATGGCTACACCTTC. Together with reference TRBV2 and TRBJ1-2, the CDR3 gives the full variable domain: EPEVTQTPSHQVTQMGQEVILRCVPISNHLYFYWYRQILGQKVEFLVSFYNNEISEKSEIFDDQFSVERPDGSNFTLKIRSTKLEDSAMYFCASSVQGPALYYGYTFGSGTRLTVV.

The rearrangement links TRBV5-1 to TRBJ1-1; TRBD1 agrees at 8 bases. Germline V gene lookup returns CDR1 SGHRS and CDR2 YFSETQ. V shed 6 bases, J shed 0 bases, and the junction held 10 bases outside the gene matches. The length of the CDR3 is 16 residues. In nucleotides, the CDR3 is TGCGCCAGCAAACAGGGGGTCGGGTCAATGAACACTGAAGCTTTCTTT. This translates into CASKQGVGSMNTEAFF.

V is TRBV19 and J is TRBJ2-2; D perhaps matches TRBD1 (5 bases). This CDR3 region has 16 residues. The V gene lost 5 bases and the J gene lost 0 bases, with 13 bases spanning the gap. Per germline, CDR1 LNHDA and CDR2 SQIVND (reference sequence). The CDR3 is CASSHTRTPNTGELFF. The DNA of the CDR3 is TGTGCCAGTAGTCACACCCGGACACCGAACACCGGGGAGCTGTTTTTT.

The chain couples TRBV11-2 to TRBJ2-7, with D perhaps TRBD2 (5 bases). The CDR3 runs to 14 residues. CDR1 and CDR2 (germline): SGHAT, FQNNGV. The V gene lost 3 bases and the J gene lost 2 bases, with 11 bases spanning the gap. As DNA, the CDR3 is TGTGCCAGCAGCTTGATAGAGGGTACCTACGAGCAGTACTTC. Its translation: CASSLIEGTYEQYF.

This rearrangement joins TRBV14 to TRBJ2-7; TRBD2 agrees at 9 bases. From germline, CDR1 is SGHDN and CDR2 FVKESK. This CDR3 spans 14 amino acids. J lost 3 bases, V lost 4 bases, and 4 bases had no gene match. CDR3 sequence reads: CASSRAGGDYEQYF. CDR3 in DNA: TGTGCCAGCAGCCGAGCGGGGGGAGACTACGAGCAGTACTTC. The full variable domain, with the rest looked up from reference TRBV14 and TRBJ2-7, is EAGVTQFPSHSVIEKGQTVTLRCDPISGHDNLYWYRRVMGKEIKFLLHFVKESKQDESGMPNNRFLAERTGGTYSTLKVQPAELEDSGVYFCASSRAGGDYEQYFGPGTRLTVT.

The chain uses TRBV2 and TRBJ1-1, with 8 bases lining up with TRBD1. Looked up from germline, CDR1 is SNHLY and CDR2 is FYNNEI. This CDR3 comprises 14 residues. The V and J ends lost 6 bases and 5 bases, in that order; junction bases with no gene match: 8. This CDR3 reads CASRTRQGRTEAFF. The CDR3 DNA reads TGTGCCAGCAGGACCAGACAGGGGAGGACTGAAGCTTTCTTT.